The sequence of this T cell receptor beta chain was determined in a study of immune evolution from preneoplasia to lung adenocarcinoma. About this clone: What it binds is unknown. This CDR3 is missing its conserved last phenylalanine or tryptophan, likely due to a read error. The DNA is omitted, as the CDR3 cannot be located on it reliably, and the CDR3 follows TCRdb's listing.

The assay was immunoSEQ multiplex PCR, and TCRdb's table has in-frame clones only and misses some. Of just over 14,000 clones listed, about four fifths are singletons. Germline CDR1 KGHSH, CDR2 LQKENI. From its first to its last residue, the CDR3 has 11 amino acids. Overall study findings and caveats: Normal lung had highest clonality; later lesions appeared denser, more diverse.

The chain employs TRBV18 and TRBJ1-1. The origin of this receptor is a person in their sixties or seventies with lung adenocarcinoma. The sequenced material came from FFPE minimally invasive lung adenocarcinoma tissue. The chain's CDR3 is CASSPLTDFGL.